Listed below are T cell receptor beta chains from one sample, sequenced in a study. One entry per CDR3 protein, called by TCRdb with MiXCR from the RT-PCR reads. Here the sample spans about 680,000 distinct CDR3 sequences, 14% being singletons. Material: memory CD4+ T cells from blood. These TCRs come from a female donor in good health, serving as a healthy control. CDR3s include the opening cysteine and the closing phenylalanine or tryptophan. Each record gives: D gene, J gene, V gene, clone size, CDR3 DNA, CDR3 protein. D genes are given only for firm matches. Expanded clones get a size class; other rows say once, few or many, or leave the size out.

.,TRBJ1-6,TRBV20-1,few,TGCAGTGCTGGCCACAGTTTCTACAATTCACCCCTCCACTTT,CSAGHSFYNSPLHF
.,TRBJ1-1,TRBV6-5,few,TGTGCCAGCAGCTTCGCTACCAGCGGTAACACTGAAGCTTTCTTT,CASSFATSGNTEAFF
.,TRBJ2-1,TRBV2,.,TGTGCCAGCTCCCGGGAGACCTACAATGAGCAGTTCTTC,CASSRETYNEQFF
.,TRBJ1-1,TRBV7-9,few,TGTGCCAGCAGCTTTCGTACCGGGGTACAGGTGGCCACTGAAGCTTTCTTT,CASSFRTGVQVATEAFF
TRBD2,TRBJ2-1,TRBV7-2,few,TGTGCCAGCAGCTTGACTAGCCCGAGCTCCTACAATGAGCAGTTCTTC,CASSLTSPSSYNEQFF
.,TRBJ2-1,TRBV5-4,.,TGTGCCAGCAGCTTAAAGGGACCCATTTCAAATGAGCAGTTCTTC,CASSLKGPISNEQFF
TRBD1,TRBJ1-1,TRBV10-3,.,TGTGCCATCAGTGAGTCTGACAGGGGGCGATGGACTGAAGCTTTCTTT,CAISESDRGRWTEAFF
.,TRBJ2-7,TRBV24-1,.,TGTGCCACCAGTGACTCAGCGGCGGGATACGAGCAGTACTTC,CATSDSAAGYEQYF
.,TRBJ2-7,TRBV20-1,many,TGCAGTGTGCGGAGCCATAGCTCCTACGAGCAGTACTTC,CSVRSHSSYEQYF
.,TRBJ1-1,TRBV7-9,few,TGTGCCAGCAGCTTAGGGGTAGAGGGCACTGAAGCTTTCTTT,CASSLGVEGTEAFF
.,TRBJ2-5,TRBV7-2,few,TGTGCCAGCAGAGCCGGCCCCACGACGGGAGAGACCCAGTACTTC,CASRAGPTTGETQYF
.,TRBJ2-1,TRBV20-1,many,TGCAGTGCTAGAGTCCAGCGGCAAACTTACAATGAGCAGTTCTTC,CSARVQRQTYNEQFF
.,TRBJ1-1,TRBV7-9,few,TGTGCCAGCAGCTTAGGTTTGGGCAGGATGGGCACTGAAGCTTTCTTT,CASSLGLGRMGTEAFF
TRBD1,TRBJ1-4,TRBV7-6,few,TGTGCCAGCAGCTTAACGGGGGACAGCTTTGAAAAACTGTTTTTT,CASSLTGDSFEKLFF
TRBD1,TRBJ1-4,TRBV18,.,TGTGCCAGCTCACCACCGGGGGACAGTGAAAAACTGTTTTTT,CASSPPGDSEKLFF
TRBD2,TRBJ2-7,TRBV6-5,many,TGTGCCAGCAGTCGACTAGCGGGATACGAGCAGTACTTC,CASSRLAGYEQYF
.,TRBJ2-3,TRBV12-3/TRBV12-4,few,TGTGCCAGCGGGGCGGGCATAAGGGGGAGGGCCCCAAGCACAGATACGCAGTATTTT,CASGAGIRGRAPSTDTQYF
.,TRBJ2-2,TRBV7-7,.,TGTGCCAGCAGTAGACAGATGAACACCGGGGAGCTGTTTTTT,CASSRQMNTGELFF
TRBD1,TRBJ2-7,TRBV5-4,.,TGTGCCAGCAGCTTCGGAGGGACAGGGGGACTCTACGAGCAGTACTTC,CASSFGGTGGLYEQYF
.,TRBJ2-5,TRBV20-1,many,TGCAGTGCCCTGGATACACAAGAGACCCAGTACTTC,CSALDTQETQYF
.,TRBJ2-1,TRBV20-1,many,TGCAGTGCTAGGCCTATGACTCCCACTCGGTATACTAACTACAATGAGCAGTTCTTC,CSARPMTPTRYTNYNEQFF
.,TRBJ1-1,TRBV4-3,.,TGCGCCAGCAGCCTCCAACGGGCGCCGGGCACTGAAGCTTTCTTT,CASSLQRAPGTEAFF
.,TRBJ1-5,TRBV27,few,TGTGCCAGCAGCTACCGGACAGACCATCAGGCCCAGCATTTT,CASSYRTDHQAQHF
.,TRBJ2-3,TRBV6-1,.,TGTGCCAGCAGACTCAGCGGGCCTCACACAGATACGCAGTATTTT,CASRLSGPHTDTQYF
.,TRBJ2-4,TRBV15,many,TGTGCCACCAGCGACTCCCGGACGGTAGACATTCAGTACTTC,CATSDSRTVDIQYF
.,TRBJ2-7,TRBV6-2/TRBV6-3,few,TGTGCCAGCAGTTACTCGTATACGGGGATATCCTACGAGCAGTACTTC,CASSYSYTGISYEQYF
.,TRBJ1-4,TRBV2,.,TGTGCCAGCAGGGTACAGACAACTAATGAAAAACTGTTTTTT,CASRVQTTNEKLFF
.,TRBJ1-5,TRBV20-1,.,TGCAGTGCCCAACAAAGCAATCAGCCCCAGCATTTT,CSAQQSNQPQHF
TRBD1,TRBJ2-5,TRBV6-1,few,TGTGCCAGCAGTCCCCGGACAGGAACGCAAGAGACCCAGTACTTC,CASSPRTGTQETQYF
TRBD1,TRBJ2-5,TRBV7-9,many,TGTGCCAGCAGCTTGACAGGGTCCGCGGAGACCCAGTACTTC,CASSLTGSAETQYF
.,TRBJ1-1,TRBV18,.,TGTGCCAGCTCACCACATCCGGGGCAGCACACTGAAGCTTTCTTT,CASSPHPGQHTEAFF
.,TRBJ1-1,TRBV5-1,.,TGCGCCAGCAGCCGGGACCCGAACACTGAAGCTTTCTTT,CASSRDPNTEAFF
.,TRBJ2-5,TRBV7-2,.,TGTGCCAGCAGCACCCCGTGGGAGACCCAGTACTTC,CASSTPWETQYF
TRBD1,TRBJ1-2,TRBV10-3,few,TGTGCCATCAGTAAGACAGGGGAAGGCTACACCTTC,CAISKTGEGYTF
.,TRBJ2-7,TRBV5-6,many,TGTGCCAGCAGCCCAGGTAGCCCCTCCTACGAGCAGTACTTC,CASSPGSPSYEQYF
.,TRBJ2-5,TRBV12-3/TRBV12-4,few,TGTGCCAGCAGTTTGGACGTCACCGGGGTCGGGCAAGAGACCCAGTACTTC,CASSLDVTGVGQETQYF
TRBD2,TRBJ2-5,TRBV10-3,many,TGTGCCATCAGGGAGGATTTGGGACTAGCACAGACCCAGTACTTC,CAIREDLGLAQTQYF
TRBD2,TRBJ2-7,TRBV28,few,TGTGCCAGCAGAAGCGGGAGGGTCTACGAGCAGTACTTC,CASRSGRVYEQYF
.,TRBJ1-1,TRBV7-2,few,TGTGCCAGCAGCTTAGAGACAGATAGGAACACTGAAGCTTTCTTT,CASSLETDRNTEAFF
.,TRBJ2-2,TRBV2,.,TGTGCCAGCAGTGGGACCTACAGGACCGGGGAGCTGTTTTTT,CASSGTYRTGELFF
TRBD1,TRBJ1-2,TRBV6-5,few,TGTGCCAGCAGTTCCCCAAGGGGACAGGGGGCTTCTGGCTACACCTTC,CASSSPRGQGASGYTF
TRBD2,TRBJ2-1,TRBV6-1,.,TGTGCCAGCACTAGACCGGGACTACCGTACAATGAGCAGTTCTTC,CASTRPGLPYNEQFF
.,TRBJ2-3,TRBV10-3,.,TGTGCCATCAGTAGGGACTTCACAGATACGCAGTATTTT,CAISRDFTDTQYF
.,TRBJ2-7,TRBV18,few,TGTGCCAGCTCAAAACCAGGAGGAAGCGAGCAGTACTTC,CASSKPGGSEQYF
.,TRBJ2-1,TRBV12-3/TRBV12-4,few,TGTGCCAGCAGTTCGAAGGCCGGGTACAATGAGCAGTTCTTC,CASSSKAGYNEQFF
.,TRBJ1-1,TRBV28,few,TGTGCCAGCAGTGGAGGGGCGAGGACTGAAGCTTTCTTT,CASSGGARTEAFF
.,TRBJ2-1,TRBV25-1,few,TGTGCCAGCACTCCCCCCCGGCAGCAGTTCTTC,CASTPPRQQFF